These 8 T cell receptor beta chains originate from one sample sequenced in a study of T cells in Graves' hyperthyroidism and ophthalmopathy. RNA transcripts yielded amplified TCR beta CDR3 regions. The TCR CDR3 first-round RT-PCR relied on the HTBI primer set. TCRdb used MiXCR to reprocess the multiplex PCR reads, holding one entry per CDR3 protein. The table includes 700,000 or so distinct CDR3 sequences, about a sixth detected once. Material for sequencing was blood. The receptors were gathered from a man aged 18-30 years with Graves' hyperthyroidism.

This clonotype appeared a few times. The chain links TRBV29-1 to TRBJ2-3; TRBD2 aligns across 7 bases. The trim removed 5 bases at V and 3 bases at J, leaving 8 bases unmatched. This CDR3 comprises 14 residues. Germline V CDR1 and CDR2: SQVTM, ANQGSEA. CDR3 in amino acids: CSVLRRELTDTQYF. The CDR3 DNA follows: TGCAGCGTTCTCAGGCGGGAGTTGACAGATACGCAGTATTTT.

Points on this clonotype: Being one base from a much bigger clone, this may be a read error. The V and J genes are TRBV28 and TRBJ1-1, with 10 bases identical to TRBD1. This CDR3 is 15 amino acids long. The J segment lost 3 bases and the V segment lost 8 bases, leaving 9 bases of the junction unmatched. Germline-derived CDR1 and CDR2 are MDHEN and SYDVKM. As DNA, the CDR3 is TGTGCCAGCCGAACGAGACAGGGGGCTTACACTGAAGCTTTCTTT. Protein sequence: CASRTRQGAYTEAFF.

This clonotype has a handful of counts. This chain uses TRBV10-3 with TRBJ2-3, with 10 bases identical to TRBD2. The CDR3 covers 16 residues. Germline values: CDR1 ENHRY, CDR2 SYGVKD. V lost 4 bases to trimming and J lost 1 base; unmatched junction nucleotides: 5. For the CDR3, the DNA is TGTGCCATCAGTGGGGGCCTAGCGGGAGGCACAGATACGCAGTATTTT. Protein: CAISGGLAGGTDTQYF.

The gene calls are TRBV6-9 and TRBJ2-3; 7 positions agree with TRBD1. Per germline, CDR1 MNHGY and CDR2 SVAAGI. With 5 bases clipped from V and 2 bases from J, the junction kept 7 bases outside the gene matches. The CDR3 covers 15 residues. The CDR3 reads CASSVSTGITDTQYF. Written as DNA, the CDR3 is TGTGCCAGCAGTGTATCGACAGGGATCACAGATACGCAGTATTTT.

This clonotype was counted only a few times. This chain links TRBV12-3 or TRBV12-4 with TRBJ1-1; the D is unclear. The ends were cut back, 5 bases at V and 8 bases at J, with 9 bases in the middle. The CDR3 has 11 residues. Here the CDR3 reads CASSNKVEAFF. CDR3 coding DNA: TGTGCCAGCAGTAACAAAGTGGAAGCTTTCTTT.

The CDR3 reads CASGLQAEYNSPLHF. The CDR3 DNA reads TGTGCTAGTGGTTTGCAGGCGGAGTATAATTCACCCCTCCACTTT. The rearrangement links TRBV12-5 to TRBJ1-6; D is uncertain. The V end lost 2 bases, the J end lost 4 bases, and 9 bases lay between the germline ends. CDR1 and CDR2 from the germline V gene are LGHNT and FRNRAP. The CDR3 length is 15 residues.

This clonotype was picked up many times. The chain's CDR3 is CASSLTGTGYEQYF. Written as DNA, the CDR3 is TGTGCCAGCAGCCTGACTGGGACAGGCTACGAGCAGTACTTC. The J gene is TRBJ2-7, the V gene TRBV28; 8 bases align to TRBD1. Per germline, CDR1 MDHEN and CDR2 SYDVKM. V gave up 6 bases and J gave up 3 bases; unmatched junction bases: 7. The CDR3 spans 14 residues.

This clonotype was picked up a small number of times. The chain combines TRBV6-2 or TRBV6-3 with TRBJ2-2; D is perhaps TRBD1 (5 bases). The CDR3 has 13 residues. Germline V lookup: CDR1 MNHEY, CDR2 SVGEGT. Between the trimmed V and J ends, which lost 2 bases and 8 bases, there was a span of 9 bases. The CDR3 DNA sequence: TGTGCCAGCAGTTACCTCAGGGTAGGGGAGCTGTTTTTT. Protein sequence: CASSYLRVGELFF.